The clone carrying this TCR beta chain has a handful of counts. The antigen is unknown. Each subset's genomic DNA was split evenly across several immunoSEQ plates. Here immunoSEQ multiplex PCR was the method, and the copy in TCRdb shows in-frame clones only, minus some. Among fewer than 2.5 million clones listed, 93% were seen once. Trimming cost V 8 bases and J 6 bases, with 7 bases left between them. The length of the CDR3 is 10 residues. Germline V lookup: CDR1 LNHDA, CDR2 SQIVND (reference sequence). The data are from a study of shared clonotypes between healthy human individuals. Whole-study context: Each donor's CD4 naive and CD4 memory cells filled three plates apiece, CD8 naive two, and CD8 memory one.

Whole-study findings and limits: Naive CD4 clonotypes were shared across a few donors at roughly 5%.

The rearrangement joins TRBV19 to TRBJ1-2; tentatively, D is TRBD1 (5 bases). The source material was naive CD4+ T cells from PBMCs. This sample's subset: CD45RA+ positively selected. The clonotype comes from a man between 18 and 35 years old in good health. Some clones in this sample may be carry-over from other donors' samples. The CDR3 sequence: CASRRDGYTF. For the CDR3, the DNA is TGTGCCAGTCGCAGGGATGGCTACACCTTC.